The 24 T cell receptor beta chains listed next were all sequenced from one sample in a study of T-cell reconstitution after alpha-beta-depleted transplantation in children (dated by TCRdb to 2016 to 2017). Libraries were constructed by PCR. The run used an Illumina HiSeq 2500. TCR libraries were prepared with molecular barcoding, using unique molecular identifiers to normalize TCRbeta repertoire quantification. TCRdb trimmed the raw reads at Q25, called clones with MiXCR and kept productive beta chains. Every entry covers one CDR3 protein and lists the most common genes and DNA from its rows. Here the sample has approximately 520,000 distinct CDR3 sequences; approximately 32% occur a single time. The ten most abundant clones make up around 2.3% of the sample. Here the sequenced sample was PBMCs from the stem cell graft donor, taken from the stem cell graft. These TCRs come from a human donor who donated a stem cell graft to a child with aplastic anemia.

This clonotype was picked up a small number of times. This sequence joins TRBV7-2 and TRBJ1-1, with TRBD1 matching over 8 bases. There are 13 residues in the CDR3. Germline V CDR1 and CDR2: SGHTA, FQGNSA. V trimming: 5 bases; J trimming: 4 bases; junction bases outside the gene matches: 3. CDR3 region: CASSRTGSTEAFF. As DNA, the CDR3 is TGTGCCAGCAGCCGGACAGGGAGCACTGAAGCTTTCTTT.

The table lists this clonotype with a few counts. This chain joins TRBV4-3 and TRBJ2-7, with TRBD2 matching 7 bases. Germline CDR1 reads LGHNA; CDR2 reads YSLEER. There are 15 residues in the CDR3. Trimming cost V 4 bases and J 3 bases; bases outside gene matches: 9. The CDR3 spells CASSPIWGGRYEQYF. The CDR3 DNA is TGCGCCAGCAGCCCGATCTGGGGAGGGCGCTACGAGCAGTACTTC.

For the CDR3, the DNA is TGTGCCAGCAGTCCCCGACAGGGATCATGGTATGGCTACACCTTC. This translates into CASSPRQGSWYGYTF. The V and J genes are TRBV27 and TRBJ1-2, with TRBD1 identical over 7 bases. The CDR3 is 15 residues long. The V segment lost 5 bases and the J segment 5 bases; nucleotides outside the gene matches: 11. Germline-derived CDR1 and CDR2 are MNHEY and SMNVEV (reference sequence).

This clonotype was observed a few times. The V gene is TRBV6-1, the J gene TRBJ1-1, with 8 positions matching TRBD1. This CDR3 is built from 13 residues. Germline V gene sequence: CDR1 MNHNS, CDR2 SASEGT. The V and J ends lost 6 bases and 5 bases, in that order; junction bases with no gene match: 5. This CDR3 is CASRGRGRTEAFF. The CDR3 coding sequence is TGTGCCAGCAGGGGCAGGGGGCGGACTGAAGCTTTCTTT.

V is TRBV14 and J is TRBJ2-1, with D perhaps matching TRBD2 (6 bases). Trimming cost V 4 bases and J 3 bases, with 13 bases left between them. The V gene's germline CDR1 is SGHDN and CDR2 FVKESK. This CDR3 comprises 15 residues. CDR3 in amino acids: CASSPTGVGYNEQFF. The CDR3 nucleotides are TGTGCCAGCAGCCCGACGGGAGTAGGCTACAATGAGCAGTTCTTC.

V usage is TRBV12-5 and J usage is TRBJ2-3, with D hard to call. The CDR3 extends over 15 amino acids. The germline gives CDR1 LGHNT, CDR2 FRNRAP. V was shortened by 0 bases and J by 2 bases, with 9 bases between the two germline ends. This CDR3 reads CASGLVGPPTDTQYF. CDR3 nucleotide sequence: TGTGCTAGTGGTTTGGTAGGACCCCCCACAGATACGCAGTATTTT. The full variable domain, in which reference TRBV12-5 and TRBJ2-3 provide the parts outside the CDR3, is DARVTQTPRHKVTEMGQEVTMRCQPILGHNTVFWYRQTMMQGLELLAYFRNRAPLDDSGMPKDRFSAEMPDATLATLKIQPSEPRDSAVYFCASGLVGPPTDTQYFGPGTRLTVL.

The genes are TRBV6-6 and TRBJ2-7, with D unclear. The CDR3 spans 13 residues. Germline CDR1 MNHNY, CDR2 SVGAGI (reference sequence). Trimming took 6 bases from V and 4 from J, leaving 13 bases between them. The CDR3 region has the DNA TGTGCCAGCAGCCGAATGGACGGATACGAGCAGTACGTC. It specifies CASSRMDGYEQYV.

This rearrangement joins TRBV7-2 to TRBJ2-1, with 7 bases aligning to TRBD2. CDR3 length: 16 amino acids. With V trimmed by 0 bases and J by 6 bases, 8 bases remained unmatched. Germline assignment: CDR1 SGHTA and CDR2 FQGNSA. CDR3 protein: CASSLAGGPGGNEQFF. The CDR3 DNA reads TGTGCCAGCAGCTTAGCGGGCGGACCGGGGGGCAATGAGCAGTTCTTC.

Comment on this clonotype: The junction and the germline gene differ at one end; a read error may be behind it. This sequence joins TRBV7-2 and TRBJ2-5; D gene ambiguous. The CDR3 length is 11 residues. Germline loops: CDR1 SGHTA, CDR2 FQGNSA. CDR3: CASSLGSRPVF. The CDR3 coding sequence is TGTGCCAGCAGCTTAGGCAGCCGTCCCGTCTTC.

V and J are TRBV20-1 and TRBJ1-4; D remains unclear. CDR3 size: 16 residues. Trimming removed 5 bases from V and 0 bases from J, with 16 bases in between. Germline V gives CDR1 DFQATT, CDR2 SNEGSKA (reference sequence). The CDR3 reads CSACPLRSPTNEKLFF. DNA of the CDR3: TGCAGTGCTTGCCCCCTGAGGTCACCAACTAATGAAAAACTGTTTTTT.

Many counts were recorded for this clonotype. V is TRBV29-1 and J is TRBJ2-2; weak D call: TRBD2 (5 bases). The CDR3 extends over 15 amino acids. CDR1 and CDR2 from the germline V gene are SQVTM and ANQGSEA. Trimming took off 7 bases at V and 0 bases at J, with 15 bases between the two ends. The CDR3 region is CSARMRDPNTGELFF. CDR3 in DNA: TGCAGCGCCCGAATGAGGGATCCGAACACCGGGGAGCTGTTTTTT.

The V and J genes are TRBV12-3 or TRBV12-4 and TRBJ2-3, with TRBD2 matching over 14 bases. V shed 6 bases and J 3 bases; nucleotides not matched to a gene: 5. The CDR3 is 16 residues long. The CDR3 nucleotides are TGTGCCAGCAGACCAGGACTAGCGGGAGGAACAGATACGCAGTATTTT. Translation: CASRPGLAGGTDTQYF.

V is TRBV7-2 and J is TRBJ2-7; 11 nucleotides line up with TRBD2. Germline values: CDR1 SGHTA, CDR2 FQGNSA. The CDR3 sequence is 16 residues long. V lost 1 base to trimming and J lost 1 base; unmatched junction nucleotides: 3. Here the CDR3 DNA reads TGTGCCAGCAGCTTAGATACTAGCGGGAGTTCCTACGAGCAGTACTTC. It translates to CASSLDTSGSSYEQYF.

Only a few counts were recorded for this clonotype. The chain recombines TRBV30 with TRBJ1-1; unclear D gene. Trimming removed 2 bases at V and 1 base at J, with 8 bases between. The CDR3 length is 13 residues. Per germline, CDR1 GTSNPN and CDR2 SVGIG (reference sequence). This CDR3 reads CAWSFGENTEAFF. The CDR3 bases are TGTGCCTGGAGTTTCGGGGAGAACACTGAAGCTTTCTTT.

J is TRBJ1-5 and V is TRBV7-2; D uncertain. With 2 bases removed from V and 0 bases from J, the gap between germline ends came to 14 bases. In germline, CDR1 is SGHTA, CDR2 FQGNSA. The CDR3 is 17 residues long. The CDR3 DNA follows: TGTGCCAGCAGCTTAATGCGGGTTTTCAATAGCAATCAGCCCCAGCATTTT. This codes for CASSLMRVFNSNQPQHF.

This clonotype showed up just a few times. The rearrangement joins TRBV29-1 to TRBJ2-2; 10 nucleotides line up with TRBD2. Germline V gene sequence: CDR1 SQVTM, CDR2 ANQGSEA. There are 16 residues in the CDR3. The trim removed 6 bases at V and 4 bases at J, leaving 11 bases unmatched. The CDR3 nucleotides are TGCAGCGTCGCATTGCTAGCGGGAGTATCCACCGGGGAGCTGTTTTTT. Translation: CSVALLAGVSTGELFF.

V gene TRBV11-1 combines with J gene TRBJ2-1, with D possibly matching TRBD2 (6 bases). Per the germline V gene, CDR1 is SGHAT and CDR2 is FQDESV (reference sequence). Trimming left V 7 bases short and J 0 bases short, with 25 bases between. This CDR3 contains 19 residues. The CDR3 nucleotides read TGTGCCAGCAACGACCGGCGGGAAGATTTCTCGAGCTCCTACAATGAGCAGTTCTTC. It encodes CASNDRREDFSSSYNEQFF.

This clonotype occurred many times. The chain couples TRBV7-2 to TRBJ2-1, with D perhaps given as TRBD1 or TRBD2 (5 bases each). The germline V gene encodes CDR1 SGHTA and CDR2 FQGNSA. The CDR3 runs to 14 residues. V lost 5 bases, J lost 4 bases, and 12 bases lay in between. CDR3 nucleotide sequence: TGTGCCAGCAGCAGGGACGTCGTTTACAATGAGCAGTTCTTC. Amino acids: CASSRDVVYNEQFF.

This clonotype showed up just a few times. V gene TRBV12-3 or TRBV12-4 combines with J gene TRBJ1-5; 10 nucleotides line up with TRBD1. This CDR3 comprises 16 residues. Germline trimming cut 5 bases from V and 2 bases from J; bases unmatched to any gene: 6. The CDR3 region is CASSPSDRGGNQPQHF. The CDR3 nucleotides are TGTGCCAGCAGTCCGTCGGACAGGGGGGGCAATCAGCCCCAGCATTTT.

This clonotype appeared once. The chain's CDR3 is CASSQAQRSETQYF. For the CDR3, the DNA is TGTGCCAGCAGCCAAGCCCAGCGAAGCGAGACCCAGTACTTC. The rearrangement uses TRBV3-1 and TRBJ2-5; no reliable D call. This CDR3 is 14 amino acids long. Germline CDR1 LGHDT, CDR2 YNNKEL (reference sequence). Deletions cut 1 base from V and 5 bases from J, with 11 bases between.

This clonotype turned up a few times. The rearrangement joins TRBV30 to TRBJ2-1, with 12 bases that match TRBD2. This CDR3 region has 17 residues. Germline V gives CDR1 GTSNPN, CDR2 SVGIG (reference sequence). J was trimmed by 7 bases and V by 5 bases; bases with no gene match: 15. The CDR3 here is CAWALGLAGSAWNEQFF. For the CDR3, the DNA is TGTGCCTGGGCCCTCGGACTAGCGGGATCCGCGTGGAATGAGCAGTTCTTC.

The chain carries TRBV10-3 and TRBJ2-1, with 9 bases lining up with TRBD2. Germline CDR1 and CDR2: ENHRY and SYGVKD. V lost 3 bases and J lost 8; bases outside the gene matches: 8. The CDR3 spans 15 residues. CDR3 amino acids: CAISDDSGGGDEQFF. Written as DNA, the CDR3 is TGTGCCATCAGTGACGATAGCGGGGGAGGCGATGAGCAGTTCTTC.

The V and J genes are TRBV29-1 and TRBJ1-2; D remains ambiguous. Trimming stripped 3 bases from V and 8 bases from J, with 7 bases between. Germline V gene sequence: CDR1 SQVTM, CDR2 ANQGSEA. The CDR3 sequence is 10 residues long. CDR3 residues: CSVDVRGYTF. Written as DNA, the CDR3 is TGCAGCGTTGACGTGCGGGGCTACACCTTC.

This chain joins TRBV20-1 and TRBJ1-1; D may be TRBD1 (5 bases). This CDR3 is built from 16 residues. Germline CDR1 is DFQATT and CDR2 is SNEGSKA (reference sequence). The V gene lost 3 bases and the J gene lost 0 bases, with 17 bases spanning the gap. The CDR3 loop is CSASGTYLGVNTEAFF. The CDR3 DNA reads TGCAGTGCTAGTGGGACCTACCTAGGGGTGAACACTGAAGCTTTCTTT.